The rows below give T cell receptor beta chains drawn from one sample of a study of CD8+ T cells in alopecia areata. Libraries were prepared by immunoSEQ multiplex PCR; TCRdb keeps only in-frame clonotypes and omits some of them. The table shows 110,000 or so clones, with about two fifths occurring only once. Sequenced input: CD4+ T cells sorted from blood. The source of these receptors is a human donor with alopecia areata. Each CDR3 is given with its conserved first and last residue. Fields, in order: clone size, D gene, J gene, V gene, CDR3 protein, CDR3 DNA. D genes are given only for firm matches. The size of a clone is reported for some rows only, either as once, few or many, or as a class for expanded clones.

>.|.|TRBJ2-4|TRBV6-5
CASSWAQGAKNIQYF
TGTGCCAGCAGTTGGGCCCAAGGTGCCAAAAACATTCAGTACTTC
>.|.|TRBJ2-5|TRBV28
CASSLEATQYF
TGTGCCAGCAGTTTGGAAGCGACCCAGTACTTC
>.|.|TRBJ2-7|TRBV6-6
CASSYQLRDEQYF
TGTGCCAGCAGTTACCAGCTCCGGGACGAGCAGTACTTC
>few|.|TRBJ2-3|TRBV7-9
CASTVEDTQYF
TGTGCCAGCACCGTGGAAGATACGCAGTATTTT
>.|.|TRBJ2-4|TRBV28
CASSSGQGWHIQYF
TGTGCCAGCAGTTCGGGGCAGGGTTGGCACATTCAGTACTTC
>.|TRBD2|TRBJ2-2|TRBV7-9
CASTLGGMNTGELFF
TGTGCCAGCACCCTCGGGGGGATGAACACCGGGGAGCTGTTTTTT
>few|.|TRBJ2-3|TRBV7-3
CASSLRRGRVDTQYF
TGTGCCAGCAGCTTAAGGCGGGGGCGCGTAGATACGCAGTATTTT
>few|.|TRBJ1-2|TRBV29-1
CSVESKDYGYTF
TGCAGCGTTGAGTCTAAGGACTATGGCTACACCTTC
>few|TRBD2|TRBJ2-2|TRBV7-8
CASGAGDTGELFF
TGTGCCAGCGGGGCGGGGGACACCGGGGAGCTGTTTTTT
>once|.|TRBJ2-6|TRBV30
CAWDGSGANVLTF
TGTGCCTGGGACGGGTCTGGGGCCAACGTCCTGACTTTC
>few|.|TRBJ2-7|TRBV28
CASGFGSGTYEQYF
TGTGCCAGCGGTTTCGGTAGCGGAACCTACGAGCAGTACTTC
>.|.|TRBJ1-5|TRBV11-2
CASSLGGGGQPQHF
TGTGCCAGCAGCTTAGGGGGGGGCGGACAACCCCAGCATTTT
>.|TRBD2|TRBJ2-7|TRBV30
CAWRGRVLAATYEQYF
TGTGCCTGGAGAGGGCGAGTACTAGCGGCAACCTACGAGCAGTACTTC
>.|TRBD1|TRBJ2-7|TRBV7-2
CASSLVTGTGPYEQYF
TGTGCCAGCAGCTTAGTCACCGGGACAGGGCCCTACGAGCAGTACTTC
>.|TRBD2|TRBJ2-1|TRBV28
CASSSYSGGSYNEQFF
TGTGCCAGCAGTTCATACAGCGGGGGCTCCTACAATGAGCAGTTCTTC
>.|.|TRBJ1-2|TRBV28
CASRDNYGYTF
TGTGCCAGCCGGGACAACTATGGCTACACCTTC
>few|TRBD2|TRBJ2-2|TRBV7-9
CASSLGTSGNTGELFF
TGTGCCAGCAGCTTAGGGACTAGCGGGAACACCGGGGAGCTGTTTTTT
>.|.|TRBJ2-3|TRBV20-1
CSARDGHTQYF
TGCAGTGCTAGAGATGGACATACGCAGTATTTT
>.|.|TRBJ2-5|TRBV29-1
CSVVGLDVQETQYF
TGCAGCGTTGTGGGTCTAGACGTCCAAGAGACCCAGTACTTC
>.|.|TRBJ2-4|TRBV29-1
CSGSDLAKNIQYF
TGCAGCGGTTCGGATTTAGCCAAAAACATTCAGTACTTC
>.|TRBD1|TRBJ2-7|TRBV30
CAWRRGLEQYF
TGTGCCTGGAGGAGGGGGCTCGAGCAGTACTTC
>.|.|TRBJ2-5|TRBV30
CAWSVRGTQYF
TGTGCCTGGAGCGTAAGGGGGACCCAGTACTTC
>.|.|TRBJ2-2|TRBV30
CAWSGGGELFF
TGTGCCTGGAGTGGGGGCGGGGAGCTGTTTTTT
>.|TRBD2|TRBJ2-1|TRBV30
CAWITPSGWRNEQFF
TGTGCCTGGATAACCCCTAGCGGGTGGAGGAATGAGCAGTTCTTC
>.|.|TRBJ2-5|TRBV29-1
CSIGGAETQYF
TGCAGCATAGGGGGGGCGGAGACCCAGTACTTC
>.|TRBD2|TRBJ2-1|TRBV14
CASSQASGSNEQFF
TGTGCCAGCAGCCAAGCTAGCGGGAGTAATGAGCAGTTCTTC
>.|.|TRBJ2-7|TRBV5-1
CASSPPESSYEQYF
TGCGCCAGCAGCCCCCCCGAGAGCTCCTACGAGCAGTACTTC